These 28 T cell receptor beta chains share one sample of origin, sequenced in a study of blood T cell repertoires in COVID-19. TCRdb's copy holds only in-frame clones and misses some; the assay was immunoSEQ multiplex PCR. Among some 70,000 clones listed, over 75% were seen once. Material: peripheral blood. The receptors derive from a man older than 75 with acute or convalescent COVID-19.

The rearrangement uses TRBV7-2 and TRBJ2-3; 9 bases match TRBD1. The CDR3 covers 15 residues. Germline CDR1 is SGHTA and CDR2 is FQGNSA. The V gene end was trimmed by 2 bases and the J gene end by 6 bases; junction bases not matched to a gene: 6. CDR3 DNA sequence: TGTGCCAGCAGCTTAACAGGGGGCCTCGGGGATACGCAGTATTTT. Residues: CASSLTGGLGDTQYF.

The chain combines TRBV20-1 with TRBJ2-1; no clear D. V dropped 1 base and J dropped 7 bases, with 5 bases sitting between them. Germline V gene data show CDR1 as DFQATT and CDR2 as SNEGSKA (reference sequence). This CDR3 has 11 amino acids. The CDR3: CSARGANEQFF. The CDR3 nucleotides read TGCAGTGCTAGAGGCGCGAATGAGCAGTTCTTC.

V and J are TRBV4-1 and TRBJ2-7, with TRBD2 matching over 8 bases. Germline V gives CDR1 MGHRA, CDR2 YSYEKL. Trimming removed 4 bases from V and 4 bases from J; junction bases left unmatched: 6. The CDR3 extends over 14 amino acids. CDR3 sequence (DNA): TGCGCCAGCAGCCCTATAGCGGGGCTATACGAGCAGTACTTC. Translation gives CASSPIAGLYEQYF.

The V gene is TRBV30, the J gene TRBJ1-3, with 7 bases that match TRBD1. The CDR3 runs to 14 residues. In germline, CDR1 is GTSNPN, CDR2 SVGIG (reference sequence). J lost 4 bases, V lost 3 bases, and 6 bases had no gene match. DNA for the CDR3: TGTGCCTGGAGACCTAGGGGGCACGGAAACACCATATATTTT. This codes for CAWRPRGHGNTIYF.

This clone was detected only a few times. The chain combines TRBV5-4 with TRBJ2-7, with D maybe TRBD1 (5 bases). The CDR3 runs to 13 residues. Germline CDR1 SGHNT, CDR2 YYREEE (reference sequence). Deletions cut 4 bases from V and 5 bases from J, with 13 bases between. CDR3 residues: CASSKKTDNEQYF. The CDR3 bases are TGTGCCAGCAGCAAGAAGACAGACAACGAGCAGTACTTC.

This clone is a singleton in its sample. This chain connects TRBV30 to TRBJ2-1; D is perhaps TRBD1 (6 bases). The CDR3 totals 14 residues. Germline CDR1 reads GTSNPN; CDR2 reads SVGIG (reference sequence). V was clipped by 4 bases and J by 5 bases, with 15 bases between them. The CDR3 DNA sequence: TGTGCCTGGAAAGGGGGTGCTAGGGACAATGAGCAGTTCTTC. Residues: CAWKGGARDNEQFF.

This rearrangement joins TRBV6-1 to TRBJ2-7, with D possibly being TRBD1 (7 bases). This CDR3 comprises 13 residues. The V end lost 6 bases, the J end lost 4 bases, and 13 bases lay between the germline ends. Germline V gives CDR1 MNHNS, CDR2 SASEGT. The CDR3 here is CASREGAQYEQYF. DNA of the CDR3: TGTGCCAGCAGGGAGGGGGCCCAGTACGAGCAGTACTTC.

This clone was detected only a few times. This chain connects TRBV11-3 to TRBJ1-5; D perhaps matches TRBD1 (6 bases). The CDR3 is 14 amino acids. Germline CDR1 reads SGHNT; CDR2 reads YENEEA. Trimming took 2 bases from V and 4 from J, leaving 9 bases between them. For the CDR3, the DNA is TGTGCCAGCAGCTTAAGGGGGGGAAATCAGCCCCAGCATTTT. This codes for CASSLRGGNQPQHF.

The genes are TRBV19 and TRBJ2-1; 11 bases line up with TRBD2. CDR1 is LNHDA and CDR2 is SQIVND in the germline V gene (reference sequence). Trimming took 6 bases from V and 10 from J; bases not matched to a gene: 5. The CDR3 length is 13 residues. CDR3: CASRLAGGGEQFF. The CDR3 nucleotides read TGTGCCAGTAGGCTAGCGGGAGGTGGGGAGCAGTTCTTC. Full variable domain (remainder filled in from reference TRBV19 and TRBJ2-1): DGGITQSPKYLFRKEGQNVTLSCEQNLNHDAMYWYRQDPGQGLRLIYYSQIVNDFQKGDIAEGYSVSREKKESFPLTVTSAQKNPTAFYLCASRLAGGGEQFFGPGTRLTVL.

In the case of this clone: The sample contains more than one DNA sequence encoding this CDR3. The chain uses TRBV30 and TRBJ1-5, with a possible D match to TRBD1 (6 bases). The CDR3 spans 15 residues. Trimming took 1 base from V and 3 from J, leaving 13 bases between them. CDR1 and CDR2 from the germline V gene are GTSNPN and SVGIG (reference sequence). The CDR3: CAWSGGQGSNQPQHF. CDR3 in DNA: TGTGCCTGGAGTGGGGGGCAGGGGTCCAATCAGCCCCAGCATTTT.

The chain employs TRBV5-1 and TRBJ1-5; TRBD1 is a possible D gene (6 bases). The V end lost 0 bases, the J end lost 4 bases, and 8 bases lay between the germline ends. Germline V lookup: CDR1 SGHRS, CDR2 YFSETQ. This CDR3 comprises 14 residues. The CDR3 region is CASSLGTANQPQHF. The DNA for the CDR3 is TGCGCCAGCAGCTTGGGGACAGCGAATCAGCCCCAGCATTTT.

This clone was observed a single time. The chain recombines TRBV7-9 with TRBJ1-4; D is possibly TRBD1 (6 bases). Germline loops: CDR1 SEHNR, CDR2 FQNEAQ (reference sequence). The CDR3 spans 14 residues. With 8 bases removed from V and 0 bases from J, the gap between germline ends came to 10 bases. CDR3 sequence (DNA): TGTGCCAGCGGGCGGACAGCAACTAATGAAAAACTGTTTTTT. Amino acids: CASGRTATNEKLFF.

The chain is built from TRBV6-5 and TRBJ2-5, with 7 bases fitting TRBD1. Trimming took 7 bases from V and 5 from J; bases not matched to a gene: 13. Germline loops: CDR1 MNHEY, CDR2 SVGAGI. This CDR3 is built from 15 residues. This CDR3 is CASTKRTGASETQYF. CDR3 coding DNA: TGTGCCAGCACAAAAAGGACAGGCGCTAGTGAGACCCAGTACTTC.

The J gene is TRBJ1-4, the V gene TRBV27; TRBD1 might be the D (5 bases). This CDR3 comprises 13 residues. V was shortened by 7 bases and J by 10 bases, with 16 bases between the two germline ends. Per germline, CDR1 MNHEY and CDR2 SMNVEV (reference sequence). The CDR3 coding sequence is TGTGCCAGCACTTCAGGGATCCCTGGAAAACTGTTTTTT. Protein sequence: CASTSGIPGKLFF.

DNA of the CDR3: TGTGCCACCAGTGACCCCGGGACAGGGGGCCGAATAGGTCAGCCCCAGCATTTT. Encoded protein: CATSDPGTGGRIGQPQHF. V is TRBV24-1 and J is TRBJ1-5, with 12 bases fitting TRBD1. V was pared by 4 bases and J by 6 bases, with 12 bases of the junction left unmatched. Germline V gene sequence: CDR1 KGHDR, CDR2 SFDVKD. The CDR3 is 18 amino acids.

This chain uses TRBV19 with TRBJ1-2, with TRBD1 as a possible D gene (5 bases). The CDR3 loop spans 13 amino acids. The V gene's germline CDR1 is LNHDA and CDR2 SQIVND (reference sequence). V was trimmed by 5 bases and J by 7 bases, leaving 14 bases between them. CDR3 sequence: CASSDRPPPGYTF. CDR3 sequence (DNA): TGTGCCAGTAGTGACAGACCCCCTCCTGGCTACACCTTC.

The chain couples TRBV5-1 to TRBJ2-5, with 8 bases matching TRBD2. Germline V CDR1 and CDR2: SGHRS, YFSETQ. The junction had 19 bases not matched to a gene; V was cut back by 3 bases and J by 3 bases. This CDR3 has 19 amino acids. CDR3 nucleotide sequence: TGCGCCAGCAGCTGGTCGATGGGACTAGATACCTTTGTGGAAGAGACCCAGTACTTC. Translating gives CASSWSMGLDTFVEETQYF.

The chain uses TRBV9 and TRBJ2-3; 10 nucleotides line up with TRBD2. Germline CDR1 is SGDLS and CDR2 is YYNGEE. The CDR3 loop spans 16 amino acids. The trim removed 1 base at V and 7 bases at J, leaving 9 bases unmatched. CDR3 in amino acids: CASSVMASGSVNTQYF. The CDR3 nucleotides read TGTGCCAGCAGCGTAATGGCTAGCGGGAGCGTAAATACGCAGTATTTT. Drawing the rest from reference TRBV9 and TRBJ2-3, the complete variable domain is DSGVTQTPKHLITATGQRVTLRCSPRSGDLSVYWYQQSLDQGLQFLIQYYNGEERAKGNILERFSAQQFPDLHSELNLSSLELGDSALYFCASSVMASGSVNTQYFGPGTRLTVL.

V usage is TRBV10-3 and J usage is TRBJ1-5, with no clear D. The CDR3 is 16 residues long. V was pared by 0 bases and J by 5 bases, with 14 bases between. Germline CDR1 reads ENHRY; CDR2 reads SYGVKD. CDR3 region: CAISESFGERDQPQHF. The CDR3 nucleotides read TGTGCCATCAGTGAGTCGTTTGGGGAGAGGGATCAGCCCCAGCATTTT.

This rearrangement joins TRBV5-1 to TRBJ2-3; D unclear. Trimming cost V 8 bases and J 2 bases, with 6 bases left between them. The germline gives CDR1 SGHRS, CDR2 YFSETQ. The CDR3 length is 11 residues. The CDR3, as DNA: TGCGCCAGTTCATCCACAGATACGCAGTATTTT. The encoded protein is CASSSTDTQYF.

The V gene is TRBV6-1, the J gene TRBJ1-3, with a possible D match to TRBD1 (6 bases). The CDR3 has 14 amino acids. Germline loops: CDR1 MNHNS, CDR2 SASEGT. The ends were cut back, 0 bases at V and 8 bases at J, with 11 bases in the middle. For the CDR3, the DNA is TGTGCCAGCAGTGAAGCGGGGGGGCCGGACACCATATATTTT. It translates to CASSEAGGPDTIYF.

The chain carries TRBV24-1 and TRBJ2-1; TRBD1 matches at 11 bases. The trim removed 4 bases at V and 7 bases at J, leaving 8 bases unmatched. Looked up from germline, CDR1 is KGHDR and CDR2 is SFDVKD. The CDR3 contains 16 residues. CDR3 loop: CATSDRGQGAGNEQFF. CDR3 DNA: TGTGCCACCAGTGACCGCGGACAGGGGGCAGGAAATGAGCAGTTCTTC.

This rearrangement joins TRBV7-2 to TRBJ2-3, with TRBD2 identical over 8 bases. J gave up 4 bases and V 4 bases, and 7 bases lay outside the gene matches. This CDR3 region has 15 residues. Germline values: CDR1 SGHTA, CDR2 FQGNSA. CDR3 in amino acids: CASSWGSGSADTQYF. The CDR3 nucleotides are TGTGCCAGCAGCTGGGGCAGCGGGAGCGCAGATACGCAGTATTTT.

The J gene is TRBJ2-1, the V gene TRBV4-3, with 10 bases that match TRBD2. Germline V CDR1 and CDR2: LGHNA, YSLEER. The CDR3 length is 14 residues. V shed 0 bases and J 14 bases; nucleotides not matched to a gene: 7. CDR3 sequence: CASSQEASGSRKFF. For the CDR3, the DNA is TGCGCCAGCAGCCAAGAGGCTAGCGGGAGTCGAAAGTTCTTC.

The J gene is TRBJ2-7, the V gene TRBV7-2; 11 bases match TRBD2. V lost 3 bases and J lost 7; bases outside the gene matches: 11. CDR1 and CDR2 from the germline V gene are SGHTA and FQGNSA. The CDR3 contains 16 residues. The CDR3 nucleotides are TGTGCCAGCAGCTTTGGGACTAGCGGAAGGTTTTGGGAGCAGTACTTC. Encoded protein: CASSFGTSGRFWEQYF.

The CDR3 sequence is CATSDPGDRGGTDTQYF. As DNA, the CDR3 is TGTGCCACCAGTGATCCCGGGGACAGGGGAGGCACAGATACGCAGTATTTT. This chain links TRBV24-1 with TRBJ2-3; 10 bases are shared with TRBD1. The CDR3 sequence is 17 residues long. Unmatched junction bases numbered 6, after V lost 3 bases and J lost 1 base. CDR1 is KGHDR, CDR2 SFDVKD, per germline.

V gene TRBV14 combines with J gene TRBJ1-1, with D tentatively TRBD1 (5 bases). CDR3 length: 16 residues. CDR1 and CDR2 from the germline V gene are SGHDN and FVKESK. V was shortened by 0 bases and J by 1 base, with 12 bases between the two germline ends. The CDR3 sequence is CASSQDSWGSNTEAFF. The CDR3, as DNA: TGTGCCAGCAGCCAAGATTCGTGGGGCTCGAACACTGAAGCTTTCTTT. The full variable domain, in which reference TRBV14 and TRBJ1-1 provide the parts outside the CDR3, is EAGVTQFPSHSVIEKGQTVTLRCDPISGHDNLYWYRRVMGKEIKFLLHFVKESKQDESGMPNNRFLAERTGGTYSTLKVQPAELEDSGVYFCASSQDSWGSNTEAFFGQGTRLTVV.

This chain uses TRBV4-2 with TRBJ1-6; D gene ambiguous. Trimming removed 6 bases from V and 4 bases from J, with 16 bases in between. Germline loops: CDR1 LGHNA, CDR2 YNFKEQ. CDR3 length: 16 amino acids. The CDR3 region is CASSGGWQTYNSPLHF. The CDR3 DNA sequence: TGTGCCAGCAGTGGAGGGTGGCAGACTTATAATTCACCCCTCCACTTT.